A single sample gave rise to the 19 T cell receptor beta chains below, sequenced in a study of cytomegalovirus exposure and HLA in healthy donors. Primers: 60 Vbeta forward and 13 Jbeta reverse. Data came from immunoSEQ multiplex PCR; TCRdb stores just in-frame clones and leaves some out. The data hold around 280,000 clones, with 70% to 90% observed a single time. The source material was PBMCs. Receptors originate from a woman between 18 and 29 years old in good health and CMV-seronegative.

The V gene is TRBV5-4, the J gene TRBJ2-2, with D possibly being TRBD2 (6 bases). The germline gives CDR1 SGHNT, CDR2 YYREEE (reference sequence). The V end lost 4 bases, the J end lost 3 bases, and 16 bases lay between the germline ends. CDR3 length: 16 amino acids. The CDR3 loop is CASSQEGPPYTGELFF. The CDR3 DNA reads as TGTGCCAGCAGCCAGGAGGGACCGCCTTACACCGGGGAGCTGTTTTTT.

J is TRBJ2-7 and V is TRBV27; D may be TRBD2 (6 bases). V was trimmed by 0 bases and J by 5 bases, leaving 14 bases between them. Germline assignment: CDR1 MNHEY and CDR2 SMNVEV (reference sequence). The CDR3 is 15 amino acids. The CDR3 DNA is TGTGCCAGCAGTTTATCGTCAGGGAGGTGGGACGAGCAGTACTTC. Residues: CASSLSSGRWDEQYF.

The chain employs TRBV19 and TRBJ2-7; 9 positions match TRBD2. This CDR3 comprises 15 residues. V lost 4 bases and J lost 8; bases outside the gene matches: 12. Germline loops: CDR1 LNHDA, CDR2 SQIVND (reference sequence). CDR3 in amino acids: CASSTSAGTSNKQYF. The CDR3 DNA reads as TGTGCCAGTAGTACCAGTGCCGGGACTAGCAACAAGCAGTACTTC. Combining the CDR3 with reference TRBV19 and TRBJ2-7 gives the whole variable domain DGGITQSPKYLFRKEGQNVTLSCEQNLNHDAMYWYRQDPGQGLRLIYYSQIVNDFQKGDIAEGYSVSREKKESFPLTVTSAQKNPTAFYLCASSTSAGTSNKQYFGPGTRLTVT.

The chain recombines TRBV6-1 with TRBJ1-1; D remains unclear. V gave up 4 bases and J gave up 5 bases, with 14 bases separating them. Per germline, CDR1 MNHNS and CDR2 SASEGT. CDR3 size: 14 residues. The CDR3 bases are TGTGCCAGCAGTGGCCCGCGTAAAAAAACTGAAGCTTTCTTT. Translation gives CASSGPRKKTEAFF.

V is TRBV2 and J is TRBJ2-7; D is ambiguous. The V gene's germline CDR1 is SNHLY and CDR2 FYNNEI. Trimming pared 6 bases from V and 0 bases from J, leaving 15 bases between. This CDR3 region has 15 residues. CDR3 sequence reads: CASSSGFVSSYEQYF. As DNA, the CDR3 is TGTGCCAGCAGCTCAGGATTCGTTAGCTCCTACGAGCAGTACTTC.

About this clone itself: Mismatch with germline at one junction end may stem from a read error. The rearrangement joins TRBV7-9 to TRBJ2-7, with D tentatively TRBD1 (5 bases). The CDR3 runs 12 residues. Germline V CDR1 and CDR2: SEHNR, FQNEAQ (reference sequence). The CDR3 protein is CSSSSTAYEQYF. CDR3 DNA sequence: TGTTCCAGCAGCTCGACAGCATACGAGCAGTACTTC.

This chain connects TRBV2 to TRBJ1-1, with D maybe TRBD1 (5 bases). CDR1 is SNHLY, CDR2 FYNNEI, per germline. Trimming cost V 3 bases and J 6 bases, with 20 bases left between them. The CDR3 runs 16 residues. The CDR3 spells CASSESTAARGSEAFF. DNA of the CDR3: TGTGCCAGCAGTGAGTCCACGGCGGCTCGGGGGTCTGAAGCTTTCTTT.

V usage is TRBV7-9 and J usage is TRBJ1-6; 9 bases match TRBD1. This CDR3 region has 16 residues. In germline, CDR1 is SEHNR, CDR2 FQNEAQ (reference sequence). V lost 4 bases and J lost 4; bases outside the gene matches: 5. The CDR3 here is CASSSWTGAYNSPLHF. The CDR3 nucleotides read TGTGCCAGCAGCTCCTGGACAGGGGCGTATAATTCACCCCTCCACTTT. Full variable domain (missing parts from reference TRBV7-9 and TRBJ1-6): DTGVSQNPRHKITKRGQNVTFRCDPISEHNRLYWYRQTLGQGPEFLTYFQNEAQLEKSRLLSDRFSAERPKGSFSTLEIQRTEQGDSAMYLCASSSWTGAYNSPLHFGNGTRLTVT.

The V call is TRBV7-8, the J call TRBJ2-5; 8 positions match TRBD2. The J call may be in error: the DNA end matches TRBJ2-7 better. Germline values: CDR1 SGHVS, CDR2 FQNEAQ. CDR3 size: 14 residues. The CDR3 region is CASSKPGLAYEQYF. DNA of the CDR3: TGTGCCAGCAGCAAACCGGGACTAGCCTACGAGCAGTACTTC.

This clone was seen a single time. This sequence joins TRBV15 and TRBJ2-1; D is possibly TRBD2 (6 bases). The ends were cut back, 5 bases at V and 6 bases at J, with 17 bases in the middle. CDR3 length: 15 residues. Germline loops: CDR1 LNHNV, CDR2 YYDKDF (reference sequence). The CDR3 nucleotides are TGTGCCACCAGCCGGGGACCGGGGGTCGTCAATGAGCAGTTCTTC. This encodes CATSRGPGVVNEQFF. The full variable domain, its missing parts supplied by reference TRBV15 and TRBJ2-1, is DAMVIQNPRYQVTQFGKPVTLSCSQTLNHNVMYWYQQKSSQAPKLLFHYYDKDFNNEADTPDNFQSRRPNTSFCFLDIRSPGLGDTAMYLCATSRGPGVVNEQFFGPGTRLTVL.

This rearrangement joins TRBV5-1 to TRBJ1-2, with 9 bases aligning to TRBD1. CDR1 and CDR2 (germline): SGHRS, YFSETQ. Losses at the gene ends were 2 bases for V and 6 bases for J; bases not matched to a gene: 5. This CDR3 is 14 amino acids long. The CDR3 coding sequence is TGCGCCAGCAGCTTCCAACAGGGGGCAGATGGCTACACCTTC. Translating gives CASSFQQGADGYTF.

The J gene is TRBJ2-1, the V gene TRBV9, with D maybe TRBD2 (6 bases). Germline V gene data show CDR1 as SGDLS and CDR2 as YYNGEE. The CDR3 is 15 residues long. Trimming left V 2 bases short and J 4 bases short, with 13 bases between. CDR3 DNA: TGTGCCAGCAGCGTCGGACTATGGGAATACAATGAGCAGTTCTTC. Translated, it gives CASSVGLWEYNEQFF.

With regard to this clone: The junction departs from germline at one end; a sequencing error may be responsible. This chain links TRBV2 with TRBJ1-6; the match to TRBD1 covers 8 bases. The CDR3 has 15 residues. Germline values: CDR1 SNHLY, CDR2 FYNNEI. CDR3 residues: CASSEDRGYNSPLHF. The DNA for the CDR3 is TGTGCCAGCAGCGAAGACAGGGGATATAATTCACCCCTCCACTTT.

The chain is built from TRBV28 and TRBJ1-1; D possibly corresponds to TRBD1 (5 bases). The V end lost 7 bases, the J end lost 5 bases, and 11 bases lay between the germline ends. Germline loops: CDR1 MDHEN, CDR2 SYDVKM. The CDR3 is 12 residues long. The CDR3 DNA is TGTGCCAGCAACCCCGCAGGGACTGAAGCTTTCTTT. Translated, it gives CASNPAGTEAFF. Full variable domain (rest looked up from reference TRBV28 and TRBJ1-1): DVKVTQSSRYLVKRTGEKVFLECVQDMDHENMFWYRQDPGLGLRLIYFSYDVKMKEKGDIPEGYSVSREKKERFSLILESASTNQTSMYLCASNPAGTEAFFGQGTRLTVV.

The chain employs TRBV10-3 and TRBJ2-5; TRBD2 agrees at 8 bases. From germline, CDR1 is ENHRY and CDR2 SYGVKD. J was trimmed by 2 bases and V by 8 bases; bases with no gene match: 7. The CDR3 has 14 amino acids. The CDR3 DNA follows: TGTGCCATCCGAGGGGCTAGCGGGCAAGAGACCCAGTACTTC. Translated: CAIRGASGQETQYF.

V gene TRBV19 combines with J gene TRBJ1-4; D remains ambiguous. The V end lost 1 base, the J end lost 7 bases, and 10 bases lay between the germline ends. Germline loops: CDR1 LNHDA, CDR2 SQIVND (reference sequence). The CDR3 is 14 amino acids. The CDR3 DNA follows: TGTGCCAGTAGTATAGTGGGCAGTCTTGAAAAACTGTTTTTT. Its translation is CASSIVGSLEKLFF.

The V gene is TRBV13, the J gene TRBJ2-1, with 11 bases lining up with TRBD2. In germline, CDR1 is PRHDT, CDR2 FYEKMQ (reference sequence). CDR3 length equals 17 residues. V shed 2 bases, J shed 1 base, and the junction held 4 bases outside the gene matches. CDR3 in amino acids: CASSLNSGGGSYNEQFF. The DNA of the CDR3 is TGTGCCAGCAGCTTAAATAGCGGGGGGGGGTCCTACAATGAGCAGTTCTTC.

This clone was observed a single time. This chain connects TRBV5-6 to TRBJ1-3, with 7 bases matching TRBD1. V shed 5 bases and J 9 bases; nucleotides not matched to a gene: 8. CDR3 size: 13 residues. In germline, CDR1 is SGHDT, CDR2 YYEEEE. This CDR3 reads CASRGQGESTIYF. For the CDR3, the DNA is TGTGCCAGCAGAGGCCAGGGGGAGTCCACCATATATTTT.

The chain combines TRBV6-5 with TRBJ2-2, with 7 bases aligning to TRBD1. The germline gives CDR1 MNHEY, CDR2 SVGAGI. The junction had 13 bases not matched to a gene; V was cut back by 8 bases and J by 7 bases. The CDR3 is 15 residues long. CDR3 sequence: CASQARQGFLGELFF. The CDR3, as DNA: TGTGCCAGCCAGGCGCGACAGGGCTTCCTCGGGGAGCTGTTTTTT.